The T cell receptor beta chain described here comes from a study of shared clonotypes between healthy human individuals. The overall study: Used for every donor were three CD4 naive, three CD4 memory, two CD8 naive and one CD8 memory plate. Study-wide results and caveats: Shared clonotypes across all four donors exceeded non-shared ones in generation probability. When naive CD4 clonotypes were compared across a few donors, around 5% were shared.

About this clone itself: Its antigen is still unknown.

The study enrolled healthy HIV-negative adults without recent acute infections or vaccinations as donors. The repertoire was sequenced with immunoSEQ multiplex PCR; TCRdb's copy has only in-frame clones and lacks some. The table has about 1.5 million clones, 95% to 99% seen once. The CDR3 loop spans 12 amino acids. CDR1 and CDR2 from the germline V gene are SGHDT and YYEEEE. Trimming removed 3 bases from V and 10 bases from J, with 11 bases in between. The TCR comes from a man younger than 40 in good health. The chain carries TRBV5-6 and TRBJ2-1; the D is unclear. The sample comprised naive CD4+ T cells sorted from blood. Subset noted: CD45RA+ positively selected. CDR3 DNA sequence: TGTGCCAGCAGCTGGGGAAAGGCCGAGCAGTTCTTC. Translated, it gives CASSWGKAEQFF. The variable domain in full, with the rest retrieved from reference TRBV5-6 and TRBJ2-1, is DAGVTQSPTHLIKTRGQQVTLRCSPKSGHDTVSWYQQALGQGPQFIFQYYEEEERQRGNFPDRFSGHQFPNYSSELNVNALLLGDSALYLCASSWGKAEQFFGPGTRLTVL.